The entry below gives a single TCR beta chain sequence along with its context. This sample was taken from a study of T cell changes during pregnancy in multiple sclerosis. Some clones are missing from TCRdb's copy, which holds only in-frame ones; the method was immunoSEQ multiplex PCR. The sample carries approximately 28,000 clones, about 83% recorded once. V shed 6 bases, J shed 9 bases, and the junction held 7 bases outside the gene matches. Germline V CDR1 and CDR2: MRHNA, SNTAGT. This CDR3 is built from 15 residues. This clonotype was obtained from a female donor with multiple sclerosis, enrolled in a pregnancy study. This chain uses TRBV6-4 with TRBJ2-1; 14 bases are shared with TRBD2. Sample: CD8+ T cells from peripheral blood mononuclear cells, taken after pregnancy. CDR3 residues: CASSETSGGAAEQFF. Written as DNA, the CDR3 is TGTGCCAGCAGCGAGACTAGCGGGGGGGCCGCTGAGCAGTTCTTC.